The rows below give T cell receptor beta chains drawn from one sample of a study of blood T cell repertoires in COVID-19. Profiling relied on immunoSEQ multiplex PCR, and the TCRdb table lists in-frame clones only, not all of them. The data contain 200,000 to 300,000 clones, approximately 91% of them singletons. The sample was peripheral blood. The receptors were gathered from a person aged 18 to 35 with COVID-19, enrolled during active disease. CDR3s include the opening cysteine and the closing phenylalanine or tryptophan. Each record gives: D gene, CDR3 length, J gene, clone size, V gene, CDR3 protein, CDR3 DNA. A D gene is named only where the DNA matches it firmly. Clone sizes are given selectively: once, few, many, or a class where the clone is expanded.

TRBD2 | 17 | TRBJ2-1 | . | TRBV4-3 | CASSQDSTGGPYNEQFF | TGCGCCAGCAGCCAAGATAGTACGGGAGGACCTTATAATGAGCAGTTCTTC
. | 16 | TRBJ2-6 | . | TRBV19 | CASRVAGDSGANVLTF | TGTGCCAGTAGAGTTGCCGGAGACTCTGGGGCCAACGTCCTGACTTTC
. | 16 | TRBJ2-2 | once | TRBV18 | CASSPTLGANTGELFF | TGTGCCAGCTCACCCACCTTAGGGGCGAACACCGGGGAGCTGTTTTTT
TRBD1 | 20 | TRBJ2-6 | . | TRBV4-1 | CASSQEAMGQGRSGANVLTF | TGCGCCAGCAGCCAAGAGGCGATGGGACAGGGACGCTCTGGGGCCAACGTCCTGACTTTC
. | 16 | TRBJ1-2 | . | TRBV7-2 | CASSLSYGAGEYGYTF | TGTGCCAGCAGCTTAAGCTATGGGGCAGGGGAGTATGGCTACACCTTC
. | 11 | TRBJ2-1 | once | TRBV6-6 | CASSTTELQFF | TGTGCCAGCAGTACGACAGAGTTACAGTTCTTC
. | 13 | TRBJ2-1 | . | TRBV2 | CASSVWPSNEQFF | TGTGCCAGCAGTGTTTGGCCCAGCAATGAGCAGTTCTTC
. | 12 | TRBJ1-2 | . | TRBV29-1 | CSVQDILYGYTF | TGCAGCGTCCAGGATATCCTATATGGCTACACCTTC
. | 14 | TRBJ1-2 | few | TRBV11-2 | CASSPDPFREGYTF | TGTGCCAGCAGCCCCGACCCTTTTCGGGAAGGCTACACCTTC
TRBD1 | 13 | TRBJ1-1 | . | TRBV29-1 | CSVLGQGVTEAFF | TGCAGCGTTCTTGGACAGGGCGTCACTGAAGCTTTCTTT
TRBD1 | 15 | TRBJ2-5 | once | TRBV4-1 | CASSQRTGDQETQYF | TGCGCCAGCAGCCAAAGGACAGGGGACCAAGAGACCCAGTACTTC
. | 18 | TRBJ2-6 | . | TRBV19 | CASSIDTGSPSGANVLTF | TGTGCCAGTAGTATAGATACAGGGTCCCCCTCTGGGGCCAACGTCCTGACTTTC
TRBD1 | 15 | TRBJ2-2 | . | TRBV2 | CASTSDRGRTGELFF | TGTGCCAGCACCTCGGACAGGGGTAGGACCGGGGAGCTGTTTTTT
. | 13 | TRBJ2-7 | . | TRBV2 | CASKASENYEQYF | TGTGCCAGCAAGGCTAGCGAAAATTACGAGCAGTACTTC
TRBD1 | 17 | TRBJ2-7 | . | TRBV5-4 | CASSLGAGTGKNYEQYF | TGTGCCAGCAGCTTAGGAGCCGGGACAGGGAAAAACTACGAGCAGTACTTC
TRBD2 | 17 | TRBJ2-1 | . | TRBV25-1 | CASSERLTSGQRDEQFF | TGTGCCAGCAGTGAACGCCTTACTAGCGGGCAGAGGGATGAGCAGTTCTTC
. | 11 | TRBJ2-1 | . | TRBV5-6 | CASSLLNEQFF | TGTGCCAGCAGCTTACTCAATGAGCAGTTCTTC
. | 15 | TRBJ2-7 | once | TRBV18 | CASSNTRGQSGEQYF | TGTGCCAGCTCAAACACGCGTGGACAGTCGGGCGAGCAGTACTTC
. | 14 | TRBJ1-1 | . | TRBV6-5 | CASSYSGGASEAFF | TGTGCCAGCAGTTACTCGGGGGGGGCTTCTGAAGCTTTCTTT
TRBD2 | 15 | TRBJ2-1 | once | TRBV10-3 | CAISAGSLAEREQFF | TGTGCCATCAGTGCCGGGAGTCTAGCGGAACGTGAGCAGTTCTTC
. | 12 | TRBJ2-1 | . | TRBV29-1 | CSVPGQYNEQFF | TGCAGCGTCCCCGGACAGTACAATGAGCAGTTCTTC
. | 16 | TRBJ2-5 | once | TRBV11-3 | CASSLGVGQKRETQYF | TGTGCCAGCAGCTTAGGAGTGGGGCAGAAGCGAGAGACCCAGTACTTC
. | 13 | TRBJ2-5 | . | TRBV6-6 | CASSLNRVGTQYF | TGTGCCAGCAGCCTTAACAGGGTTGGGACCCAGTACTTC
. | 14 | TRBJ2-7 | . | TRBV6-2/TRBV6-3 | CASSGSRLNYEQYF | TGTGCCAGCAGTGGGTCACGACTGAATTACGAGCAGTACTTC
TRBD2 | 15 | TRBJ2-5 | few | TRBV5-1 | CASSFAGGDQETQYF | TGCGCCAGCAGCTTTGCGGGAGGCGACCAAGAGACCCAGTACTTC
. | 15 | TRBJ2-7 | . | TRBV29-1 | CSVEVDLAVSYEQYF | TGCAGCGTTGAAGTTGATCTAGCCGTTTCCTACGAGCAGTACTTC